This TCR beta chain came from a study of cytomegalovirus exposure and HLA in healthy donors. Study-wide findings and caveats: Cytomegalovirus association was listed for around 180 TCR beta chains.

Clones were sequenced by immunoSEQ multiplex PCR, and TCRdb holds only the in-frame ones, with some missing. Of about 250,000 clones listed, about 90% are singletons. To note about this clone: The antigen is unknown.

Germline values: CDR1 SEHNR, CDR2 FQNEAQ (reference sequence). The germline V and J ends were trimmed by 2 bases and 3 bases, with 11 bases remaining between them. This CDR3 region has 14 residues. V is TRBV7-9 and J is TRBJ2-7; D is ambiguous. The TCR was taken from a man aged 18 to 30 in good health and CMV-seropositive. Specimen: PBMCs. Here the CDR3 DNA reads TGTGCCAGCAGCTTAACCGAAAGGGACTACGAGCAGTACTTC. Translating it yields CASSLTERDYEQYF.